Listed below are T cell receptor beta chains from one sample, sequenced in a study of identical twins. TCRdb re-called the 5' RACE reads with MiXCR, one entry per CDR3 protein. This table has around 230,000 distinct CDR3 sequences, 6% to 7% appearing once. This same sample was also taken into another study, of T cells expressing NK-cell markers.

Sequencing used CD8+ T cells sorted from blood. Source of these receptors: a woman aged 18-29 years in good health. Both conserved end residues are part of each CDR3. Clone size appears in some rows only: once, few, many, or a class for an expanded clone.

clone_size: NA
v_call: TRBV15
j_call: TRBJ2-1
cdr3_aa: CATSRGGRYEQFF

clone_size: many
v_call: TRBV2
j_call: TRBJ1-1
cdr3_aa: CASRHRNTEAFF

clone_size: many
v_call: TRBV12-3/TRBV12-4
j_call: TRBJ2-1
cdr3_aa: CASSLSLYEQFF

clone_size: NA
v_call: TRBV9
j_call: TRBJ2-1
cdr3_aa: CASSVHGRGNEQFF

clone_size: few
v_call: TRBV28
j_call: TRBJ2-5
cdr3_aa: CASSLDRPRETQYF

clone_size: NA
v_call: TRBV6-1
j_call: TRBJ2-1
cdr3_aa: CASRIAGENSYNEQFF

clone_size: NA
v_call: TRBV27
j_call: TRBJ2-7
cdr3_aa: CASSFGLGAYEQYF

clone_size: few
v_call: TRBV27
j_call: TRBJ1-5
cdr3_aa: CASRQIFGVQPQHF

clone_size: NA
v_call: TRBV5-1
j_call: TRBJ1-1
cdr3_aa: CASSLSSYYQQNTEAFF

clone_size: NA
v_call: TRBV11-2
j_call: TRBJ2-7
cdr3_aa: CASSPSPPGTGSYEQYF

clone_size: many
v_call: TRBV29-1
j_call: TRBJ2-1
cdr3_aa: CSVEGRGRAGNEQFF

clone_size: NA
v_call: TRBV9
j_call: TRBJ1-1
cdr3_aa: CASSGSTYGAFF

clone_size: few
v_call: TRBV12-1
j_call: TRBJ2-7
cdr3_aa: CASSPHRDRRPYEQYF

clone_size: many
v_call: TRBV9
j_call: TRBJ1-3
cdr3_aa: CASGGQAISGNTIYF

clone_size: NA
v_call: TRBV12-3/TRBV12-4
j_call: TRBJ1-1
cdr3_aa: CASSWGQRNTEAFF

clone_size: many
v_call: TRBV2
j_call: TRBJ1-5
cdr3_aa: CASSPASNQPQHF

clone_size: many
v_call: TRBV6-2/TRBV6-3
j_call: TRBJ2-1
cdr3_aa: CASSYSGANEQFF

clone_size: many
v_call: TRBV11-2
j_call: TRBJ2-7
cdr3_aa: CASSPAGQKQYF

clone_size: many
v_call: TRBV5-1
j_call: TRBJ2-1
cdr3_aa: CASIPGQGRNEQFF

clone_size: NA
v_call: TRBV11-2
j_call: TRBJ2-7
cdr3_aa: CASSRSDSSYEQYF

clone_size: NA
v_call: TRBV11-3
j_call: TRBJ1-1
cdr3_aa: CASSSRREGTAFF

clone_size: NA
v_call: TRBV7-2
j_call: TRBJ1-6
cdr3_aa: CASSPEARGPLNSPLHF

clone_size: few
v_call: TRBV9
j_call: TRBJ2-1
cdr3_aa: CASSVEVFGKVEQFF

clone_size: many
v_call: TRBV7-8
j_call: TRBJ2-1
cdr3_aa: CASRGGRNEQFF

clone_size: few
v_call: TRBV9
j_call: TRBJ2-3
cdr3_aa: CASERQGGTDTQYF

clone_size: NA
v_call: TRBV7-9
j_call: TRBJ2-7
cdr3_aa: CASSSLLEQYF

clone_size: few
v_call: TRBV5-1
j_call: TRBJ2-2
cdr3_aa: CASSFGGAAGELFF

clone_size: few
v_call: TRBV7-8
j_call: TRBJ2-1
cdr3_aa: CASNPRLANTYNEQFF

clone_size: NA
v_call: TRBV20-1
j_call: TRBJ2-1
cdr3_aa: CSARAILGGRVNEQFF

clone_size: few
v_call: TRBV28
j_call: TRBJ2-5
cdr3_aa: CASRLGLSLGETQYF

clone_size: few
v_call: TRBV19
j_call: TRBJ1-2
cdr3_aa: CASSTPGHIYGYTF

clone_size: few
v_call: TRBV12-3/TRBV12-4
j_call: TRBJ1-2
cdr3_aa: CASSPHDRAQDGYTF

clone_size: few
v_call: TRBV7-9
j_call: TRBJ2-3
cdr3_aa: CASSAPISDTQYF

clone_size: NA
v_call: TRBV29-1
j_call: TRBJ1-1
cdr3_aa: CSVEVPGTIEAFF

clone_size: many
v_call: TRBV4-3
j_call: TRBJ2-2
cdr3_aa: CASSPSVGPPANTGELFF

clone_size: many
v_call: TRBV20-1
j_call: TRBJ2-4
cdr3_aa: CSAYYRTKNIQYF

clone_size: few
v_call: TRBV18
j_call: TRBJ2-7
cdr3_aa: CASSPEDRVAYEQYF

clone_size: many
v_call: TRBV6-2/TRBV6-3
j_call: TRBJ2-5
cdr3_aa: CASSLLGVGAQETQYF

clone_size: few
v_call: TRBV9
j_call: TRBJ2-7
cdr3_aa: CASSGATATYEQYF

clone_size: NA
v_call: TRBV7-3
j_call: TRBJ2-2
cdr3_aa: CASSSPPPGELFF

clone_size: NA
v_call: TRBV7-2
j_call: TRBJ2-1
cdr3_aa: CASTELAGLLNEQFF

clone_size: many
v_call: TRBV12-3/TRBV12-4
j_call: TRBJ2-1
cdr3_aa: CASRLRGDEQFF

clone_size: few
v_call: TRBV29-1
j_call: TRBJ1-5
cdr3_aa: CSVEAGDSNQPQHF

clone_size: few
v_call: TRBV12-3/TRBV12-4
j_call: TRBJ2-1
cdr3_aa: CASSPGFEQFF

clone_size: NA
v_call: TRBV11-2
j_call: TRBJ1-2
cdr3_aa: CASSLGGSDYGYTF